Following are 2 T cell receptor beta chains from one sample sequenced in a study of response to subunit inactivated influenza vaccine. TCRdb re-called the RT-PCR reads through MiXCR, storing one row per CDR3 protein. Among about 310,000 distinct CDR3 sequences listed, approximately 20% were seen once. The sequences come from PBMCs from blood, collected 21 months after vaccination. These receptors all come from a man between 50 and 75 years old who received an inactivated influenza vaccine.

This clonotype was recorded a few times. The chain couples TRBV5-4 to TRBJ1-2, with D possibly being TRBD1 (5 bases). Deletions cut 6 bases from V and 8 bases from J, with 17 bases between. Germline V gene lookup returns CDR1 SGHNT and CDR2 YYREEE (reference sequence). This CDR3 is 13 amino acids long. CDR3 DNA sequence: TGTGCCAGCAACGACCGGGGGTATAAAGGCTACACCTTC. This encodes CASNDRGYKGYTF.

J is TRBJ1-1 and V is TRBV15; D is unresolved. V was clipped by 0 bases and J by 1 base, with 6 bases between them. The CDR3 has 14 residues. Germline V lookup: CDR1 LNHNV, CDR2 YYDKDF (reference sequence). The CDR3, as DNA: TGTGCCACCAGCAGAGATCTAGGGAACACTGAAGCTTTCTTT. Translating gives CATSRDLGNTEAFF.